This TCR beta chain appears in the sequencing data of a study of blood T cell repertoires in COVID-19. Study in general: Spain, Italy and the United States supplied samples that represented acute and convalescent COVID-19. PBMCs, B-cell-depleted T cells, or T cells provided the cDNA or gDNA that made up the material.

In the source study's methods: Amplifying reference gene primers gave estimates of nucleated cell counts. The method was immunoSEQ multiplex PCR; TCRdb's version includes in-frame clones alone and lacks a portion of them. For V, J and clone size, that table is used; D and trimming come from the DNA. The sample has about 23,000 clones; under 95% are singletons. The germline V and J ends were trimmed by 4 bases and 4 bases, with 16 bases remaining between them. Germline-derived CDR1 and CDR2 are SGDLS and YYNGEE. The CDR3 covers 15 residues. This clonotype was obtained from a woman aged 45-60 years with active COVID-19. The sequenced material came from peripheral blood. The V gene is TRBV9, the J gene TRBJ2-3, with D perhaps matching TRBD2 (6 bases). The CDR3 DNA reads as TGTGCCAGCAGCCCGCGGGGTCCCTATGCAGATACGCAGTATTTT. It specifies CASSPRGPYADTQYF. The full variable domain, its missing parts supplied by reference TRBV9 and TRBJ2-3, is DSGVTQTPKHLITATGQRVTLRCSPRSGDLSVYWYQQSLDQGLQFLIQYYNGEERAKGNILERFSAQQFPDLHSELNLSSLELGDSALYFCASSPRGPYADTQYFGPGTRLTVL.